This T cell receptor (beta chain) is drawn from a study of radiotherapy plus CTLA-4 blockade in lung cancer. Background on the study: With over 25% of patients having disease control, objective responses were seen in about 18%.

Profiled with immunoSEQ multiplex PCR; TCRdb holds only in-frame clones, not every one. Seen here are around 37,000 clones, over 70% observed once, and the top ten hold less than 15%. Trimming left V 11 bases short and J 1 base short, with 12 bases between. The CDR3 is 13 amino acids. The germline V gene has CDR1 MNHNY and CDR2 SVGAGI (reference sequence). Study outcomes and limitations: Radiotherapy was combined with ipilimumab, and tumor-derived TCR clones then expanded in blood.

In its sample, this clone was seen a few times. Its target is unknown. The sequences come from peripheral blood, collected from a patient treated with radiotherapy plus ipilimumab. The chain employs TRBV6-6 and TRBJ1-5, with D possibly being TRBD1 (6 bases). The receptor was derived from a human donor with non-small cell lung cancer that progressed on radiotherapy plus ipilimumab. DNA for the CDR3: TGTGCCGTAAGGGGGGGAAGCAATCAGCCCCAGCATTTT. Protein product: CAVRGGSNQPQHF.